This TCR beta chain was sequenced for a study of cytomegalovirus exposure and HLA in healthy donors. Broader study findings: A later analysis reported that several of the most significant clusters appeared to be linked to common viral pathogens, among them Epstein-Barr virus. Analysis performed later showed TCR beta chains linked to HLA being more clonally expanded than equally common others.

This clone was seen more than once but under ten times. Its antigen remains unidentified. 13 Jbeta primers and 60 Vbeta primers were used for the PCR. Clones were read by immunoSEQ multiplex PCR, and TCRdb kept only the in-frame ones, dropping some. The sample comprises about 160,000 clones, approximately 70% of which are singletons, and about 7% rests with the top ten. CDR1 is SGHTA and CDR2 is FQGNSA in the germline V gene. The CDR3 runs to 13 residues. V gave up 5 bases and J gave up 8 bases; unmatched junction bases: 4. V gene TRBV7-2 combines with J gene TRBJ2-2, with 8 bases matching TRBD2. The clonotype comes from a man aged 35 to 55 in good health and CMV-seropositive. Sequenced input: PBMCs. The CDR3: CASSPGLAGELFF. The CDR3 nucleotides read TGTGCCAGCAGCCCCGGACTAGCTGGGGAGCTGTTTTTT.